This T cell receptor beta chain stems from a study of shared clonotypes between healthy human individuals. The wider study: Donors, aged 18 to 49, were a couple of women and a few men.

Data came from immunoSEQ multiplex PCR; TCRdb stores just in-frame clones and leaves some out. This sample has approximately 840,000 clones, with around 96% found just once. Concerning this clone: What it recognizes is unknown.

CDR1 is MRHNA and CDR2 is SNTAGT in the germline V gene. The CDR3 is 13 amino acids. V shed 0 bases and J shed 8 bases, with 7 bases lying between them. CD45RO negativity and positive selection for CCR7 defined naive CD8 cells, a population that excluded terminally differentiated effector memory CD45RA+ cells. Study-wide findings and caveats: Though the depth was large, rarefaction showed that sorted-subset sequencing was incomplete. All-four-donor shared clonotypes had higher generation probabilities than non-shared clonotypes did. It was the few donors that limited the genetic and exposure-history diversity represented.

The V gene is TRBV6-4, the J gene TRBJ2-2; D gene ambiguous. Sequenced material: naive CD8+ T cells sorted from blood. The receptor comes from a man aged 25 to 40 in good health. The CDR3 loop reads CASSDSNLGELFF. CDR3 bases: TGTGCCAGCAGTGACTCTAATTTAGGGGAGCTGTTTTTT.